The 15 T cell receptor beta chains given below trace back to one sample, sequenced in a study of a mutant IDH1 vaccine in newly diagnosed glioma. The time point: baseline, week 1 (first vaccination visit). Regarding treatment: pre-vaccination baseline after standard-of-care therapy. Clones were sequenced by immunoSEQ multiplex PCR, and TCRdb holds only the in-frame ones, with some missing. The profile shows tens of thousands of clones, 70% to 90% of them singletons. Source: PBMCs, taken from a glioma patient treated with radiotherapy, temozolomide or both. These receptors were obtained from a woman aged 40 to 50 with glioma.

This sequence joins TRBV15 and TRBJ2-7, with 7 bases matching TRBD2. Germline V gene lookup returns CDR1 LNHNV and CDR2 YYDKDF (reference sequence). CDR3 size: 14 residues. V shed 1 base, J shed 1 base, and the junction held 1 base outside the gene matches. The CDR3 DNA reads TGTGCCACCAGCAGAGGGGGGGGATCCTACGAGCAGTACTTC. Amino acid sequence: CATSRGGGSYEQYF.

This chain links TRBV13 with TRBJ2-5, with unresolved D. Germline CDR1 PRHDT, CDR2 FYEKMQ (reference sequence). CDR3 size: 14 residues. V was clipped by 5 bases and J by 2 bases, with 12 bases between them. The CDR3 bases are TGTGCCAGCAGCCGGATAGGTACACAAGAGACCCAGTACTTC. This encodes CASSRIGTQETQYF.

The genes are TRBV6-6 and TRBJ2-7; D is possibly TRBD1 or TRBD2 (5 bases each). V was clipped by 2 bases and J by 4 bases, with 15 bases between them. Per the germline V gene, CDR1 is MNHNY and CDR2 is SVGAGI (reference sequence). The CDR3 covers 15 residues. The CDR3 DNA is TGTGCCAGCAGTTACGACCCGGTGGGGGAATACGAGCAGTACTTC. Its translation: CASSYDPVGEYEQYF.

The chain joins TRBV5-1 to TRBJ2-7, with TRBD1 matching 8 bases. The CDR3 is made up of 17 amino acids. The V gene end was trimmed by 1 base and the J gene end by 4 bases; junction bases not matched to a gene: 13. CDR1 and CDR2 from the germline V gene are SGHRS and YFSETQ. The DNA for the CDR3 is TGCGCCAGCAGCTTGATGTTGAGCAGGGGGCTCCCTTACGAGCAGTACTTC. This codes for CASSLMLSRGLPYEQYF. Based on the CDR3 plus reference TRBV5-1 and TRBJ2-7, the full variable domain is KAGVTQTPRYLIKTRGQQVTLSCSPISGHRSVSWYQQTPGQGLQFLFEYFSETQRNKGNFPGRFSGRQFSNSRSEMNVSTLELGDSALYLCASSLMLSRGLPYEQYFGPGTRLTVT.

The J gene is TRBJ1-1, the V gene TRBV7-8; 8 bases are a match to TRBD1. The trim removed 3 bases at V and 1 base at J, leaving 7 bases unmatched. This CDR3 is 16 amino acids long. Germline V CDR1 and CDR2: SGHVS, FQNEAQ. The CDR3 sequence is CASSFQGARGNTEAFF. The DNA for the CDR3 is TGTGCCAGCAGCTTCCAGGGGGCAAGGGGGAACACTGAAGCTTTCTTT.

The V gene is TRBV5-4, the J gene TRBJ2-3; 9 nucleotides match TRBD2. Germline CDR1 reads SGHNT; CDR2 reads YYREEE (reference sequence). The CDR3 is made up of 17 amino acids. J was trimmed by 1 base and V by 0 bases; bases with no gene match: 6. The CDR3 nucleotides read TGTGCCAGCAGCTTGGCTTGGGGACTAGCACGCACAGATACGCAGTATTTT. Protein sequence: CASSLAWGLARTDTQYF.

For the CDR3, the DNA is TGTGCCAGCAGTTACTCGAATCGCGTCCCTGAAGCTTTCTTT. This translates into CASSYSNRVPEAFF. The chain joins TRBV6-5 to TRBJ1-1; no definite D call. Per the germline V gene, CDR1 is MNHEY and CDR2 is SVGAGI. The V end lost 0 bases, the J end lost 6 bases, and 11 bases lay between the germline ends. The CDR3 runs 14 residues.

J is TRBJ1-5 and V is TRBV29-1; 11 nucleotides match TRBD1. The germline CDR1 and CDR2 sequences are SQVTM and ANQGSEA. Trimming cost V 6 bases and J 6 bases; bases outside gene matches: 13. There are 16 residues in the CDR3. CDR3 residues: CSVIVPGQGAGQPQHF. The CDR3 coding sequence is TGCAGCGTCATAGTACCCGGACAGGGGGCCGGTCAGCCCCAGCATTTT.

The gene calls are TRBV10-3 and TRBJ1-2; a possible D gene is TRBD1 (5 bases). The V end was cut by 5 bases, the J end by 2 bases, with 18 bases between. CDR1 and CDR2 from the germline V gene are ENHRY and SYGVKD. The CDR3 is 16 residues long. CDR3 sequence: CAISTAAGGGNYGYTF. CDR3 in DNA: TGTGCCATCAGTACCGCCGCCGGGGGAGGGAACTATGGCTACACCTTC.

The chain combines TRBV30 with TRBJ1-2; tentative D call: TRBD1 (6 bases). CDR1 and CDR2 (germline): GTSNPN, SVGIG (reference sequence). The CDR3 has 19 amino acids. V was shortened by 0 bases and J by 0 bases, with 23 bases between the two germline ends. In DNA form, the CDR3 reads TGTGCCTGGAGTGTATTGGTGGAGGGCAGGGGCACCTCTAACTATGGCTACACCTTC. Protein: CAWSVLVEGRGTSNYGYTF.

The genes are TRBV4-3 and TRBJ1-2; no clear D. The CDR3 runs 13 residues. Trimming took off 1 base at V and 0 bases at J, with 3 bases between the two ends. Germline CDR1 is LGHNA and CDR2 is YSLEER. The CDR3 nucleotides read TGCGCCAGCAGCCAAGTCGCTAACTATGGCTACACCTTC. It codes for CASSQVANYGYTF.

V is TRBV14 and J is TRBJ2-7; 9 bases line up with TRBD2. Germline V gene data show CDR1 as SGHDN and CDR2 as FVKESK. V shed 1 base, J shed 3 bases, and the junction held 1 base outside the gene matches. The CDR3 contains 14 residues. Here the CDR3 reads CASSQGTSVYEQYF. CDR3 sequence (DNA): TGTGCCAGCAGCCAAGGGACTAGCGTCTACGAGCAGTACTTC.

This clone has a handful of counts. Distinct nucleotide sequences in the sample also encode this CDR3. The rearrangement links TRBV7-9 to TRBJ1-1; D is unclear. CDR1 SEHNR and CDR2 FQNEAQ come from the germline V gene (reference sequence). V was pared by 3 bases and J by 1 base, with 12 bases between. The CDR3 runs 15 residues. CDR3 sequence (DNA): TGTGCCAGCAGCTTTTCTCGGGGAGGGAACACTGAAGCTTTCTTT. The encoded protein is CASSFSRGGNTEAFF.

This chain links TRBV4-1 with TRBJ2-5; 9 nucleotides line up with TRBD2. This CDR3 is built from 15 residues. Germline V gene data show CDR1 as MGHRA and CDR2 as YSYEKL. After removal of 0 bases from V and 5 bases from J, the junction contained 4 bases not matched to a gene. The CDR3 nucleotides are TGCGCCAGCAGCCAAGAAGGCCTAGCGGGGGAGACCCAGTACTTC. Amino acid sequence: CASSQEGLAGETQYF.

This chain uses TRBV7-2 with TRBJ2-1, with 10 bases that match TRBD2. This CDR3 contains 14 residues. Looked up from germline, CDR1 is SGHTA and CDR2 is FQGNSA. With 5 bases clipped from V and 8 bases from J, the junction kept 6 bases outside the gene matches. CDR3 protein: CASSVSGGFYEQFF. The CDR3 DNA reads as TGTGCCAGCAGCGTTAGCGGGGGGTTCTATGAGCAGTTCTTC.